This T cell receptor (beta chain) was sequenced during a study of blood T cells in healthy people across ages. Findings and caveats of the study: Whereas aged donors had fewer naive CD4+ cells, long-lived donors had more of them and higher diversity.

The CDR3 consists of 14 residues. Germline V gene data show CDR1 as SEHNR and CDR2 as FQNEAQ (reference sequence). V was clipped by 4 bases and J by 5 bases; unmatched bases: 3. This clonotype was counted between two and nine times. Its target is unknown. Using a J-beta primer mix together with a sample-barcoded 5' primer, a second PCR was run for 7 to 11 cycles. TCRdb used MiXCR to reprocess the 5' RACE reads, holding one entry per CDR3 protein. The sample contains 450,000 to 700,000 distinct CDR3 sequences, 27% of which appear only once. The chain uses TRBV7-9 and TRBJ2-5; 11 nucleotides match TRBD1. The TCR was taken from an older woman in good health. Input material: blood. This chain's CDR3 is CASSYRDRGETQYF. In DNA, the CDR3 is TGTGCCAGCAGCTACCGGGACAGGGGGGAGACCCAGTACTTC.